This TCR beta chain was sequenced in a study of blood T cell repertoires in COVID-19. Study-wide context: Spain, Italy and the United States supplied samples that represented acute and convalescent COVID-19.

TCRdb keeps only in-frame clones here, not all; method: immunoSEQ multiplex PCR. The table shows approximately 300,000 clones, with around 85% occurring only once. There are 12 residues in the CDR3. Germline V gene lookup returns CDR1 PRHDT and CDR2 FYEKMQ (reference sequence). Unmatched junction bases numbered 7, after V lost 9 bases and J lost 6 bases. Sequencing was done on a sample of PBMCs or T cells enriched from blood (not recorded which). The receptor comes from a woman younger than 45 who had been exposed to COVID-19. The chain employs TRBV13 and TRBJ1-2, with 7 bases fitting TRBD1. The CDR3 region has the DNA TGTGCCAGTTCACAGGGGACCAATGGCTACACCTTC. Protein: CASSQGTNGYTF.